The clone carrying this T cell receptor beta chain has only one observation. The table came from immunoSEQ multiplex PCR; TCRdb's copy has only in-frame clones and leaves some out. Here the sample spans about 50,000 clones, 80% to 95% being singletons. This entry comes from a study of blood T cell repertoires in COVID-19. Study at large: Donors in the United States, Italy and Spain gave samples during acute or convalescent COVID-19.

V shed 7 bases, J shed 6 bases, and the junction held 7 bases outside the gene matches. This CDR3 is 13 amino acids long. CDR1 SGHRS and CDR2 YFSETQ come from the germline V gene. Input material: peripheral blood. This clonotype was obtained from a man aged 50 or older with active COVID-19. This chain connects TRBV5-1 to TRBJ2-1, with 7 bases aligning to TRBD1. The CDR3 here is CASWAGGINEQFF. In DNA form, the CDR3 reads TGCGCCAGCTGGGCAGGGGGTATCAATGAGCAGTTCTTC.